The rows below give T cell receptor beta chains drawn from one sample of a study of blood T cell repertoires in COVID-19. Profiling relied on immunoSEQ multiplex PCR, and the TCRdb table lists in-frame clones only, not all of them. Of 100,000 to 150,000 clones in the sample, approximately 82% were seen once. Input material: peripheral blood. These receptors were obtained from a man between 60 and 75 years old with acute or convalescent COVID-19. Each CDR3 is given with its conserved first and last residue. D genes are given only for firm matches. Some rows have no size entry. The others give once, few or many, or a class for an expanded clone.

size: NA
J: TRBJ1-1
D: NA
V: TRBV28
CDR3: CASTLGGGNTEAFF
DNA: TGTGCCAGCACCCTCGGGGGGGGGAACACTGAAGCTTTCTTT

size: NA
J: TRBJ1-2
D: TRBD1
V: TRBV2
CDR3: CASGPQGAYNGYTF
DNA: TGTGCCAGCGGTCCCCAGGGGGCGTATAATGGCTACACCTTC

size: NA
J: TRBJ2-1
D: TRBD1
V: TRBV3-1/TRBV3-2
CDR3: CASSQRTGSYYNEQFF
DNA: TGTGCCAGCAGCCAAAGGACAGGGTCCTACTACAATGAGCAGTTCTTC

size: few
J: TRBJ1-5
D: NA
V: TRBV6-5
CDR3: CASSYSGAGGNQPQHF
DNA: TGTGCCAGCAGTTACTCAGGGGCTGGAGGCAATCAGCCCCAGCATTTT

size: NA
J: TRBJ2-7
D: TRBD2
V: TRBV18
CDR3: CASSLLAGPTYEQYF
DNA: TGTGCCAGCTCTCTCCTAGCGGGTCCGACCTACGAGCAGTACTTC

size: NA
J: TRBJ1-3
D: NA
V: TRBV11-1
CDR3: CASSYRGGGNTIYF
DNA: TGTGCCAGCAGCTATCGAGGGGGAGGAAACACCATATATTTT

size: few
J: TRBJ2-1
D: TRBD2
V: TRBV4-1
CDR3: CASSQAAGTSGSGSQFF
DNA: TGCGCCAGCAGCCAAGCTGCCGGGACTAGCGGGAGTGGTTCCCAGTTCTTC

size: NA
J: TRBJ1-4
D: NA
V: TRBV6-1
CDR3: CASREFTIATNEKLFF
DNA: TGTGCCAGCAGGGAATTTACTATAGCAACTAATGAAAAACTGTTTTTT

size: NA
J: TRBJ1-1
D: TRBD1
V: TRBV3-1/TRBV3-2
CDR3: CASSETGRPTEAFF
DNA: TGTGCCAGCAGTGAGACAGGGCGCCCCACTGAAGCTTTCTTT

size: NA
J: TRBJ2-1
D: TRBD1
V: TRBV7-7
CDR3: CASSLGTGDHNEQFF
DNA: TGTGCTAGCAGCTTAGGGACAGGGGACCACAATGAGCAGTTCTTC

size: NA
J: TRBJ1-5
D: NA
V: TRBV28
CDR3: CASSLGQLNQPQHF
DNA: TGTGCCAGCAGTTTGGGACAATTAAATCAGCCCCAGCATTTT

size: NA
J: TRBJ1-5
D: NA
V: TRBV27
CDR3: CASSLQATYQPQHF
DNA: TGTGCCAGCAGTTTACAGGCCACTTATCAGCCCCAGCATTTT

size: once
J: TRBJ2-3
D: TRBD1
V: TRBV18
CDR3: CASSLQGNPTDTQYF
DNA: TGTGCCAGCTCACTACAGGGGAACCCCACAGATACGCAGTATTTT

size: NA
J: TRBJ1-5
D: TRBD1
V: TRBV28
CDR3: CCSGTGVNQPQHF
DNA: TGTTGCTCCGGGACAGGGGTTAATCAGCCCCAGCATTTT

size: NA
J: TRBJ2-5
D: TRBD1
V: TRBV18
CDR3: CASSRGPDRAGETQYF
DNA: TGTGCCAGCTCACGGGGACCGGACAGGGCCGGCGAGACCCAGTACTTC

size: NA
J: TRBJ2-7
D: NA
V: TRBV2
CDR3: CASSREPYEQYF
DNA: TGTGCCAGCAGCAGGGAACCCTACGAGCAGTACTTC

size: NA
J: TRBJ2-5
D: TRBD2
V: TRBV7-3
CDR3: CASSLIGGSQETQYF
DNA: TGTGCCAGCAGCTTAATCGGGGGGTCGCAAGAGACCCAGTACTTC

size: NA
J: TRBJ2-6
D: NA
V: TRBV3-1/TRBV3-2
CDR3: CASSLRQAISGANVLTF
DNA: TGTGCCAGCAGCCTTAGACAGGCCATCTCTGGGGCCAACGTCCTGACTTTC

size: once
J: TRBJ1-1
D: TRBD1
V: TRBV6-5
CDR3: CASSYGTGVTEAFF
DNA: TGTGCCAGCAGTTACGGGACAGGGGTAACTGAAGCTTTCTTT

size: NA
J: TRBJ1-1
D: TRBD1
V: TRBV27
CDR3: CASRGTGSNTEAFF
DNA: TGTGCCAGCAGGGGGACAGGTTCGAACACTGAAGCTTTCTTT

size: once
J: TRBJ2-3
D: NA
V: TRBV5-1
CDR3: CASSLKASGSTDTQYF
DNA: TGCGCCAGCAGCTTGAAGGCGAGCGGGAGCACAGATACGCAGTATTTT

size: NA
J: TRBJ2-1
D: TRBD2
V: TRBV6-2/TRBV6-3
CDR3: CASSRTSGWGRGRGNEQFF
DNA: TGTGCCAGCAGTCGTACTAGCGGGTGGGGTCGGGGCCGGGGCAATGAGCAGTTCTTC

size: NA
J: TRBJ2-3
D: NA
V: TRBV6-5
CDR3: CASSYSGGLGTDTQYF
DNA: TGTGCCAGCAGTTACTCTGGCGGGTTGGGCACAGATACGCAGTATTTT

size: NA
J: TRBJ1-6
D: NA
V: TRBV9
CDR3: CASTPGGQTSNSPLHF
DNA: TGTGCCAGCACCCCCGGCGGGCAGACCAGTAATTCACCCCTCCACTTT

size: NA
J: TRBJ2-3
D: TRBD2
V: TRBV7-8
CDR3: CASSQPGLAVRRQYF
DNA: TGTGCCAGCAGCCAACCGGGACTAGCGGTAAGAAGGCAGTATTTT

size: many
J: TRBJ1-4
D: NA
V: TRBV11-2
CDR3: CASSLGRGRPGEKLFF
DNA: TGTGCCAGCAGCTTAGGGAGGGGCAGACCTGGGGAAAAACTGTTTTTT

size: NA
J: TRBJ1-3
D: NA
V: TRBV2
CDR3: CASSVWSSGNTIYF
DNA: TGTGCCAGCAGTGTTTGGAGCTCTGGAAACACCATATATTTT

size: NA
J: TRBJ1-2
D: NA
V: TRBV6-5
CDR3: CASSNSPGYTF
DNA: TGTGCCAGCAGCAATAGTCCGGGCTACACCTTC

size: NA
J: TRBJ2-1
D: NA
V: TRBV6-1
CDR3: CASSEGANSYNEQFF
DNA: TGTGCCAGCAGTGAAGGGGCGAACTCCTACAATGAGCAGTTCTTC

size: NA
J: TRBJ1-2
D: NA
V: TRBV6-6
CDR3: CASSTHGGTYGYTF
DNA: TGTGCCAGCAGTACTCATGGCGGAACCTATGGCTACACCTTC

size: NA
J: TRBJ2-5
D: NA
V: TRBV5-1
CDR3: CASSKGLEETQYF
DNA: TGCGCCAGCAGCAAAGGACTGGAAGAGACCCAGTACTTC

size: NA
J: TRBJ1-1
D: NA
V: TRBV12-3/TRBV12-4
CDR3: CASSPGGGGAFF
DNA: TGTGCCAGCAGTCCCGGGGGGGGTGGGGCTTTCTTT

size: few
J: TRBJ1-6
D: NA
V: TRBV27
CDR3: CASSLRRDSNSPLHF
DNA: TGTGCCAGCAGTTTAAGGAGGGACTCCAATTCACCCCTCCACTTT

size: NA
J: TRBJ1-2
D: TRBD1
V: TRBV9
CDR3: CASSPRTGLNYGYTF
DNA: TGTGCCAGCAGCCCCCGGACAGGGCTTAACTATGGCTACACCTTC

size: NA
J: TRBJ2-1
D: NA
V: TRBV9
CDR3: CASSSGGAPDNEQFF
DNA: TGTGCCAGCAGCTCCGGAGGAGCTCCGGACAATGAGCAGTTCTTC

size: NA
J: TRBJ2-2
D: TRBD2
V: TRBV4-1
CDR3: CASSQDHPGGRNTGELFF
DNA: TGCGCCAGCAGCCAAGATCACCCGGGAGGGAGGAACACCGGGGAGCTGTTTTTT

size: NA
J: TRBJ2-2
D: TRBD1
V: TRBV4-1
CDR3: CASNRQGQNTGELFF
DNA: TGCGCCAGCAACAGACAGGGACAGAACACCGGGGAGCTGTTTTTT

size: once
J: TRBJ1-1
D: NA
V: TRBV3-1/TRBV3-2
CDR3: CASSHPVNTEAFF
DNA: TGTGCCAGCAGCCATCCAGTGAACACTGAAGCTTTCTTT

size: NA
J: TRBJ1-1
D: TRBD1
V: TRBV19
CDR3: CASSPGQGRDTEAFF
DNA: TGTGCCAGTAGTCCGGGACAGGGGCGAGACACTGAAGCTTTCTTT

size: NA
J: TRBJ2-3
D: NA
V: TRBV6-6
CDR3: CASILAGTDTQYF
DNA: NA

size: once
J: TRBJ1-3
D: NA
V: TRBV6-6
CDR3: CASSALGQRSGNTIYF
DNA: TGTGCCAGCAGTGCCTTAGGACAGCGCTCTGGAAACACCATATATTTT

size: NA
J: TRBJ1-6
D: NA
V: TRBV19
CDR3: CASAATGEAGSPLHF
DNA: TGTGCCAGTGCGGCTACGGGGGAGGCAGGTTCACCCCTCCACTTT

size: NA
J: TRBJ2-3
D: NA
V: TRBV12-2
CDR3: CASRLARRESTDTQYF
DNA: TGTGCAAGTCGCTTAGCTCGCAGGGAAAGCACAGATACGCAGTATTTT

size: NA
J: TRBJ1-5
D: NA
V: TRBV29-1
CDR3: CSVAEQGGNQPQHF
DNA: TGCAGCGTTGCAGAACAGGGAGGCAATCAGCCCCAGCATTTT

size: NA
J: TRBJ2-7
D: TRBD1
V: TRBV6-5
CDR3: CASSGQGAREQYF
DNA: TGTGCCAGCAGCGGACAGGGGGCCCGCGAGCAGTACTTC

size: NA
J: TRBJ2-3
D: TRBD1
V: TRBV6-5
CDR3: CASNMGQGLTDTQYF
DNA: TGTGCCAGCAATATGGGACAGGGGTTAACAGATACGCAGTATTTT

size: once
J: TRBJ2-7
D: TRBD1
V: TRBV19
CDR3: CASSSRGKPSYEQYF
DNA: TGTGCCAGTAGTAGCAGGGGGAAACCCTCCTACGAGCAGTACTTC

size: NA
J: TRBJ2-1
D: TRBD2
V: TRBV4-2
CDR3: CASSQDLAGALYNEQFF
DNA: TGTGCCAGCAGCCAAGATCTGGCGGGAGCACTTTACAATGAGCAGTTCTTC

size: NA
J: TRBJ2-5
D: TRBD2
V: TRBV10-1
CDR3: CASRLAGKETQYF
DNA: TGCGCCAGCAGACTAGCGGGAAAAGAGACCCAGTACTTC

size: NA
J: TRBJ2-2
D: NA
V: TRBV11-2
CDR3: CASSALTGRTGELFF
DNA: TGTGCCAGCAGCGCCCTGACAGGGAGGACCGGGGAGCTGTTTTTT

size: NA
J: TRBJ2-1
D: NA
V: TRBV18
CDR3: CASSPGVRIYNEQFF
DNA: TGTGCCAGCTCACCGGGAGTTCGAATTTACAATGAGCAGTTCTTC

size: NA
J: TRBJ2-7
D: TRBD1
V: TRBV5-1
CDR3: CASSASGTGDEQYF
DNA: TGCGCCAGCAGCGCCTCCGGGACAGGGGACGAGCAGTACTTC

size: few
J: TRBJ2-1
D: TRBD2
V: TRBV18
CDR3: CASSRGLAGEIEQFF
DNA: TGTGCCAGCTCCCGGGGACTAGCGGGAGAGATTGAGCAGTTCTTC

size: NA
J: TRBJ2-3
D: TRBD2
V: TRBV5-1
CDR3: CASSLYRLAASTDTQYF
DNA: TGCGCCAGCAGCTTGTATAGACTAGCGGCTAGCACAGATACGCAGTATTTT

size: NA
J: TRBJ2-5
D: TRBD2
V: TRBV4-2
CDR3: CASSQKSGRLETQYF
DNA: TGTGCCAGCAGCCAAAAAAGCGGGAGGCTAGAGACCCAGTACTTC

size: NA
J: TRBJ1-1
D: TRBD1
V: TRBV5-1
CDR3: CASSNGQGAVSTEAFF
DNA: TGCGCCAGCAGCAATGGACAGGGGGCGGTTAGCACTGAAGCTTTCTTT

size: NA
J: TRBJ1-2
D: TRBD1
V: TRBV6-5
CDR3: CASGTGMVYGYTF
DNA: TGTGCCAGCGGGACAGGGATGGTTTATGGCTACACCTTC

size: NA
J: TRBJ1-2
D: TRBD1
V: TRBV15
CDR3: CATSRDRAGGYGYTF
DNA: TGTGCCACCAGCAGAGATCGCGCAGGGGGCTATGGCTACACCTTC

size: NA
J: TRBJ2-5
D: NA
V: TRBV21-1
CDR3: CASTTGPVQYF
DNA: TGTGCCAGCACCACAGGACCTGTCCAGTACTTC